This T cell receptor (beta chain) stems from a study of cytomegalovirus exposure and HLA in healthy donors. Per the germline V gene, CDR1 is SGHRS and CDR2 is YFSETQ. The CDR3 runs 14 residues. Trimming pared 3 bases from V and 4 bases from J, leaving 13 bases between. 13 Jbeta primers and 60 Vbeta primers were used for the PCR. Profiled with immunoSEQ multiplex PCR; TCRdb holds only in-frame clones, not every one. The sample includes about 170,000 clones, about 85% of them seen just once. The chain is built from TRBV5-1 and TRBJ1-1; D perhaps matches TRBD1 (6 bases). Sequenced sample: PBMCs. The clonotype comes from a young man in good health and CMV-seropositive. Here the CDR3 reads CASSSSGHPTEAFF. As DNA, the CDR3 is TGCGCCAGCAGCTCCTCGGGACACCCCACTGAAGCTTTCTTT.